This T cell receptor (beta chain) comes out of a study of OX40 agonist ivuxolimab in advanced cancers. In the study overall: There were three patients with partial responses, one having hepatocellular carcinoma and two cutaneous melanoma.

The CDR3 length is 15 residues. Trimming shortened V by 5 bases and J by 4 bases, and 15 bases separated the two germline ends. The germline V gene encodes CDR1 MNHEY and CDR2 SMNVEV (reference sequence). Concerning this clone: What it binds is unknown.

Patients were ruled out by autoimmune disease history or systemic immunosuppression. Libraries were prepared by immunoSEQ multiplex PCR; TCRdb keeps only in-frame clonotypes and omits some of them. The sample holds roughly 28,000 clones, 79% seen once. Whole-study results and caveats: The study found that CD8+ T cells averaged more expanded clones than CD4+. Partly responding patients at 0.1-3.0 mg/kg showed some of the smallest clonal expansion.

The clonotype was recovered from an adult with an advanced solid tumor such as melanoma, head and neck, liver or kidney cancer. The sample consisted of CD4+ or CD8+ T cells sorted from blood, taken in a trial of the OX40 agonist ivuxolimab. The genes are TRBV27 and TRBJ1-5; D may be TRBD1 (5 bases). Here the CDR3 reads CASSLRQIGNQPQHF. The CDR3 DNA reads as TGTGCCAGCAGTCTGCGACAGATTGGGAATCAGCCCCAGCATTTT.